The entry below gives a single T cell receptor beta chain sequence along with its context. Its antigen specificity is not known. The record originates from a study of cytomegalovirus exposure and HLA in healthy donors (dated by TCRdb to about 2017). About the full investigation: According to an earlier analysis of 550 to 750 of the donors, about 179 million T cells yielded some 110 million unique TCR beta sequences and about 300 Gb of sequence data. The study aimed to test whether signatures of past pathogen exposure could be identified by cataloging public T cell receptors. Every discovery cohort repertoire had been produced on one sequencing platform. Along with the roughly 670-subject first cohort, a separate validation cohort of over 90 different subjects was used. A later analysis re-examined previously published TCR beta repertoires from more than 650 donors and added high-resolution HLA genotyping to investigate patterns of TCR occurrence. On average, over 200,000 unique TCR beta nucleotide sequences were sequenced per donor among 398 genotyped donors of the cohort, with roughly 18% of those sequences being non-productive. Of the roughly 400 genotyped donors, 65% to 90% were placed in the genetic ancestry cluster associated with self-reported Caucasian donors. The study combined high-throughput TCR immunosequencing, statistical association of individual TCRs with disease status, and machine learning to predict cytomegalovirus infection status. Because of strong linkage in the cohort, a handful of DR-DQ haplotypes were treated as single units for association and clustering. In a later genetic analysis, genome-wide SNP genotypes for about three fifths of the roughly 670 donors were used, and that subset was treated as a discovery cohort. Class I and class II HLA loci were covered by the typing at four-digit resolution. In the later analysis, no new phenotypic data were used to find candidate immune exposures; instead, reliance was placed on TCR beta sequences and their occurrence across donors. Alongside the repertoire data, information on donor age, sex, ethnicity and CMV serostatus was compiled. The number of donors typed differed by locus, with roughly 629-640 for A, B, C, DRB1 and DQB1, 522 for DQA1, 600 to 610 for DPA1, and about 450 for DPB1. The study used immunosequencing to profile the T cell repertoires of 670 or so subjects and linked those repertoires to cytomegalovirus serostatus. In an earlier analysis of several hundred of the donors, high-throughput TCR beta sequencing was used to judge whether each TCR beta V gene segment behaved as functional or pseudogenic. Roughly 310 gigabases of sequencing data and tens of millions of unique TCR sequences were included in an early release covering roughly 600 HLA-typed donors.

Libraries were prepared through the immunoSEQ multiplex PCR assay. A mixture of 60 forward primers for TCR Vbeta segments and 13 reverse primers for TCR Jbeta segments was used in the multiplex PCR. The CDR3 region of rearranged TCR beta genes was amplified from genomic DNA with a multiplex PCR assay. The amplified TCR beta libraries were sequenced on the Illumina HiSeq System as 87-base-pair reads. On the study's bioinformatics: A later analysis counted tens of millions of unique TCR beta chains across the 666 repertoires, and roughly 11 million of these chains were shared by at least two donors. To remove PCR and sequencing errors, raw reads were error-corrected and collapsed into unique sequences using a nearest-neighbor algorithm that merged closely related sequences. To assign V, D and J gene segments, CDR3 sequences were aligned to IMGT reference sequences. For a sequence to be retained, a match of at least six nucleotides to both a V gene segment and a J gene segment was required. Rearrangements were called productive when the CDR3 lacked stop codons and stayed in frame with V and J; all others were non-productive. Following IMGT convention, CDR3 was defined as the stretch from the second conserved V-encoded cysteine up to the conserved J-encoded phenylalanine. In an earlier analysis of around 640 of the donors, sequences lacking an unambiguous match to a single V gene segment were excluded. In an earlier analysis of about 590 of the donors, a V segment was called functional when productive rearrangements were above 56.7%, and segregating when the standard deviation between donors exceeded 5%. A statistical classification framework was built for diagnosing cytomegalovirus status from the catalog of TCR beta chain sequences. In a later analysis, TCR nucleotide sequences were compared against IMGT/GENE-DB human TR gene sequences so that V and J genes could be assigned. Using the TCRdist pipeline, a later analysis assigned CDR3 sequences along with most-parsimonious VDJ recombination scenarios. In a later analysis, every TCR beta chain was defined by the combination of its CDR3 amino acid sequence and its V-gene family, and reads without a unique V-gene family were dropped. To address suspected cross-contamination and a sequencing artifact, a later analysis removed around 590 highly shared, low-generation-probability nucleotide sequences. For each public chain, a later analysis derived a clonal expansion index from normalized ranks of inferred template counts within each repertoire. In a later analysis, generation probabilities were computed using a VDJ recombination model fitted to out-of-frame rearrangements, and the results were checked against IGoR. Hypergeometric tests were used in a later analysis to score TCR-TCR, TCR-HLA and TCR-CMV co-occurrence, with a repertoire-size bias correction applied to the TCR pairs. False discovery rates were estimated in a later analysis by permuting HLA or CMV assignments 20 times. A later analysis grouped co-occurring TCRs with DBSCAN, adding TCRdist sequence similarity when clustering within HLA-allele-positive subsets. Repertoires with fewer than 30,000 or more than 120,000 public chains, plus five repertoires with anomalous nucleotide sharing, were excluded from co-occurrence clustering. TCRdb provides this immuneACCESS table in a form limited to in-frame rearrangements. Some clones are lacking; in checked studies, under half of them reflect an unresolved V gene, and why the rest are absent is not known. Clone size and the V and J calls come from that table; the DNA yielded D and trimming. The sample table records about 110,000 clones. The leading ten clones occupy 3.7% of the sample.

In total, around 600 healthy bone marrow donors made up the cohort. At the time of sampling, all cohort members were nominally healthy, though unrecorded immune exposures were likely present. The donor was CMV seronegative and belonged to the group of 352 seronegative cohort members. Every donor gave a peripheral blood sample, and the peripheral blood mononuclear cells from that sample were used for TCR beta sequencing. The Qiagen DNeasy Blood Extraction Kit was used to extract genomic DNA from the blood cell samples. Overall study results and their limits: In a later analysis, more than 15,000 TCR beta sequences were associated with specific HLA alleles at a false discovery rate of 0.05. Strong co-occurrence of HLA alleles, especially DR and DQ, made assigning TCR associations to individual alleles difficult. A further reported finding was that TCR beta sequences accurately predicted the HLA-A and HLA-B alleles for most subjects in the first cohort. In vitro tests confirmed that a few of the cytomegalovirus-associated TCR beta chains recognize cytomegalovirus antigens. Correlated functional status among segregating V segments might be attributable to linkage disequilibrium, but an unknown experimental factor could not be ruled out. In a later analysis, TCR association rates were found to vary across HLA loci, with the most associated TCRs seen for DRB1 alleles and the fewest for HLA-C alleles. The classifier was reported to diagnose cytomegalovirus status with high specificity and sensitivity in both the original cohort and the validation cohort. A later analysis reported that several top co-occurrence clusters appeared linked to parvovirus B19, influenza, CMV and Epstein-Barr virus. In a later analysis, HLA-associated TCR beta chains were found to be more clonally expanded and to have lower generation probabilities than equally common non-associated chains. Most TCR sequences were seen in very few donors, while some public TCRs were found in many individuals. According to a later genetic analysis, donors in an Asian-associated ancestry cluster had fewer N-insertions in productive TCRs than the approximately 670-donor mean. The earlier analysis of approximately 560 of the donors excluded roughly 16 rarely observed V segments, including chromosome 9 orphons, because counts were too low. A cluster of highly shared sequence variants was judged likely to be a technical artifact of the sequencing pipeline. Roughly uniform sequencing depth across donors was assumed in presence/absence analyses, although this assumption may not hold. Because HLA typing was missing for some donors at each locus, association tests included only the typed subset. The study listed 170 or so TCR beta chains as associated with cytomegalovirus. Some IMGT-functional V segments, including TRBV6-2 and TRBV6-3, could not be told apart with the 87-base-pair reads, so those segments were excluded. Broadly in line with IMGT annotations, most TCR beta V segments showed up in productive rearrangements about 87% or about 30% of the time in an earlier analysis of 587 of the donors. Immune exposure information for the cohort was limited to CMV serostatus. According to a later analysis, most CMV-associated TCR beta chains appeared to be HLA-restricted, and the HLA associations seemed to be driven largely by CMV exposure. In a later genetic analysis, a missense DCLRE1C variant was associated with V-gene and J-gene trimming of TCR beta chains, and the association was replicated in an independent cohort. The authors suggested that the approach could potentially be extended to other disease states and immunological phenotypes. This cohort had only TCR beta chains sequenced, and the lack of alpha or paired-chain data limited which features could be detected.

Measured from the cysteine to the phenylalanine, the CDR3 is 15 residues long. Only CDR3 DNA is held: 45 bases, read in frame from base 1. CDR1 and CDR2, looked up from the germline V gene (reference sequence), are SEHNR and FQNEAQ. V loses 5 bases of germline sequence and J loses 7 bases, and the interval between the two ends is 15 bases. The sample taken for sequencing was PBMCs. The rearrangement combines TRBV7-9 with TRBJ1-6; D gene: possibly TRBD1, on 5 matching bases. This clonotype originated in a man aged 25-45 years in good health and CMV-seronegative. The CDR3 amino acid sequence is: CASSGEGNTNSPLHF. The bases read TGTGCCAGCAGCGGGGAGGGGAACACGAATTCACCCCTCCACTTT.